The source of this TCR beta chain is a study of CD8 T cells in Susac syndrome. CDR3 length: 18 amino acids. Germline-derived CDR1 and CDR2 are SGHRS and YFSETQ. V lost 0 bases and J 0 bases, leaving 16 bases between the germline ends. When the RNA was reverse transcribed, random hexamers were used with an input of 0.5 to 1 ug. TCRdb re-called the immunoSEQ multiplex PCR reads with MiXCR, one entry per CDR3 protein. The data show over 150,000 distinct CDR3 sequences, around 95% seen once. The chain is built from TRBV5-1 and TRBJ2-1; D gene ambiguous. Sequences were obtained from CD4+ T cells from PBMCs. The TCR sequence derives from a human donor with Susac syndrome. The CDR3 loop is CASSLAVGTVSSYNEQFF. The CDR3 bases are TGCGCCAGCAGCTTGGCGGTTGGAACGGTAAGCTCCTACAATGAGCAGTTCTTC.